Listed below are T cell receptor beta chains from one sample, sequenced in a study of long-term antiretroviral therapy in people with HIV. Some clones are missing from TCRdb's copy, which holds only in-frame ones; the method was immunoSEQ multiplex PCR. This table has 7,500 to 10,000 clones, 75% to 90% appearing once. The sequenced sample was unsorted PBMCs, obtained 0.7 years after starting antiretroviral therapy. Receptors were obtained from a man between 35 and 55 years old with HIV. The CDR3 runs from the conserved cysteine through the conserved F or W. A D gene is named only where the DNA matches it firmly. Clone size is shown for a subset of rows, as once, few, many or a class of expanded clone.

>NA|TRBJ1-1|TRBV7-9|NA
CASTLAGVPEAFF
TGTGCCAGCACCCTGGCAGGGGTTCCTGAAGCTTTCTTT
>NA|TRBJ2-2|TRBV7-2|NA
CASSLKSLYGAGELFF
TGTGCCAGCAGCTTGAAGAGCCTTTACGGGGCCGGGGAGCTGTTTTTT
>once|TRBJ1-5|TRBV28|NA
CASRDSNYQPQHF
TGTGCCAGCAGGGACAGCAATTATCAGCCCCAGCATTTT
>NA|TRBJ2-7|TRBV7-9|NA
CASSQGAYSYEQYF
TGTGCCAGCAGCCAAGGGGCCTACTCCTACGAGCAGTACTTC
>NA|TRBJ2-2|TRBV2|NA
CASKPPQLTGELFF
TGTGCCAGCAAGCCTCCCCAGCTCACCGGGGAGCTGTTTTTT
>NA|TRBJ2-3|TRBV15|TRBD1
CATSRDRGQVDTQYF
TGTGCCACCAGCAGAGATAGGGGGCAGGTAGATACGCAGTATTTT
>NA|TRBJ2-3|TRBV4-3|NA
CASSQDRQGLDTQYF
TGCGCCAGCAGCCAAGATCGGCAGGGCCTAGATACGCAGTATTTT
>NA|TRBJ2-3|TRBV12-5|NA
CASGLGGLRDRDTQYF
TGTGCTAGTGGTTTGGGGGGCCTCCGGGACCGAGATACGCAGTATTTT
>NA|TRBJ2-3|TRBV10-2|NA
CASSDFRSTDTQYF
TGCGCCAGCAGTGATTTTCGTAGCACAGATACGCAGTATTTT
>NA|TRBJ2-7|TRBV27|TRBD1
CASSPPGQTYEQYF
TGTGCCAGCAGTCCGCCGGGACAGACCTACGAGCAGTACTTC
>NA|TRBJ2-5|TRBV5-1|NA
CASSLGDMGETQYF
TGCGCCAGCAGCTTGGGGGACATGGGGGAGACCCAGTACTTC
>NA|TRBJ2-4|TRBV29-1|NA
CSFGYGGKNIQYF
TGCAGCTTCGGGTACGGTGGCAAAAACATTCAGTACTTC
>few|TRBJ2-3|TRBV11-1|TRBD1
CASSRDRGPDTQYF
TGTGCCAGCAGCAGAGACAGGGGTCCAGATACGCAGTATTTT
>few|TRBJ2-3|TRBV2|TRBD2
CASSGGLAVTDTQYF
TGTGCCAGCAGTGGGGGACTAGCGGTCACAGATACGCAGTATTTT
>NA|TRBJ2-4|TRBV6-1|NA
CASSGWGGPAEGLQYF
TGTGCCAGCAGTGGATGGGGGGGCCCGGCCGAGGGTCTTCAGTACTTC
>NA|TRBJ2-5|TRBV2|NA
CASTGGETQYF
TGTGCCAGCACGGGCGGGGAGACCCAGTACTTC
>NA|TRBJ1-2|TRBV28|TRBD1
CASRGGTGTYGYTF
TGTGCCAGCAGGGGGGGGACAGGGACCTATGGCTACACCTTC
>NA|TRBJ2-7|TRBV4-1|NA
CASSQEYGGNYEQYF
TGCGCCAGCAGCCAAGAATATGGGGGTAACTACGAGCAGTACTTC